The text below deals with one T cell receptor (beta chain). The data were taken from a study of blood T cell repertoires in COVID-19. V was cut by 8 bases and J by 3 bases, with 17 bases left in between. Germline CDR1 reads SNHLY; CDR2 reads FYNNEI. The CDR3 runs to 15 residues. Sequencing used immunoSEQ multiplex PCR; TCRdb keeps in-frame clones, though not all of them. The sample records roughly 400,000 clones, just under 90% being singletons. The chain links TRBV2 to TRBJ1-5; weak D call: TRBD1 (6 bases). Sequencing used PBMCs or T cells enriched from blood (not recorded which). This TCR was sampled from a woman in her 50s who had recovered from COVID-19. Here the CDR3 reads CASGQRGGFNQPQHF. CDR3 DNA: TGTGCCAGCGGTCAGAGAGGGGGTTTCAATCAGCCCCAGCATTTT.